This T cell receptor beta chain is drawn from a study of human T cells and chemical hapten exposure. Study-wide background: During the approximately 25-week study period, patients had diphenylcyclopropenone applied to the scalp every week.

This clonotype was seen repeatedly, ten times or more. Indicated time point: patch test 1, 2 weeks after DPC sensitization. Treatment: therapeutic diphenylcyclopropenone sensitization with weekly scalp DPC. Per the study methods: With a range of 23,224 to 690,600, the median per sample was 95,638 TCRs. TCRdb reanalysed the RACE reads using MiXCR and keeps one entry per CDR3 protein. TCRdb's processing, not the study's, gives the V and J calls here. The repertoire includes 180,000 or so distinct CDR3 sequences, about 14% of them detected once, and 1.5% to 2% sits in the top ten. Looked up from germline, CDR1 is MDHEN and CDR2 is SYDVKM. Trimming removed 3 bases at V and 7 bases at J, with 22 bases between. CDR3 length: 17 residues.

Here the sequenced sample was whole blood, taken in connection with sensitization to the hapten diphenylcyclopropenone (DPC). This TCR derives from a woman in her twenties or thirties with alopecia areata. Some clones in this sample may be carry-over from other donors' samples. This rearrangement joins TRBV28 to TRBJ2-4; TRBD1 might be the D (7 bases). The CDR3 protein is CASSFYLGGQGGNIQYF. DNA for the CDR3: TGTGCCAGCAGTTTTTATCTGGGCGGGCAGGGGGGCAACATTCAGTACTTC.